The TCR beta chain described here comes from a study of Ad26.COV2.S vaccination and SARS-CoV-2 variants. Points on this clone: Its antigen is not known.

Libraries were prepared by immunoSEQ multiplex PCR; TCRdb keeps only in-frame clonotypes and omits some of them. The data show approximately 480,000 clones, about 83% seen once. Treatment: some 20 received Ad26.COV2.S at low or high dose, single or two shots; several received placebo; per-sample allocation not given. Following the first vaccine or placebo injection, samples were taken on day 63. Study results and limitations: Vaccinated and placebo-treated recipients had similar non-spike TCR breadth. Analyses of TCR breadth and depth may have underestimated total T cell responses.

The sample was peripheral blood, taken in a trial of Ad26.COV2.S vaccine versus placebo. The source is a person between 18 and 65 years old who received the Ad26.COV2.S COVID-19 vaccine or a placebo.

The CDR3 coding sequence is TGTGCCAGCAGCGGTGACGGTCAGCCCCAGCATTTT. Protein: CASSGDGQPQHF. J is TRBJ1-5 and V is TRBV12-3 or TRBV12-4, with D unclear. The ends were cut back, 6 bases at V and 6 bases at J, with 9 bases in the middle. This CDR3 region has 12 residues.